One T cell receptor beta chain is described in this entry. This PCR relied on a set of 60 Vbeta primers and 13 Jbeta primers. Profiled with immunoSEQ multiplex PCR; TCRdb holds only in-frame clones, not every one. The sample shows fewer than 85,000 clones, 55% to 75% of them seen only once. The data stem from a study of cytomegalovirus exposure and HLA in healthy donors. The CDR3 is 18 residues long. The germline V gene encodes CDR1 SGHDT and CDR2 YYEEEE. Trimming left V 4 bases short and J 2 bases short, with 19 bases between. The TCR comes from a woman aged 40 to 50 in good health and CMV-seropositive. V is TRBV5-6 and J is TRBJ2-6, with D perhaps matching TRBD1 (6 bases). Sequences were obtained from PBMCs. The CDR3 coding sequence is TGTGCCAGCAGCACCCGACTATACAGGGCCACTGGGGCCAACGTCCTGACTTTC. Its protein is CASSTRLYRATGANVLTF.